This T cell receptor beta chain was profiled in a study of STAT5B mutations in CD4+ large granular lymphocyte leukemia. Germline CDR1 and CDR2: MNHEY and SVGAGI. V lost 2 bases, J lost 9 bases, and 13 bases lay in between. The CDR3 covers 13 residues. Details on this clone: Its matching antigen is unknown.

Authors' methods: Productive clonotypes were detectable down to 2.59 x 10-5 frequency. The data were produced by immunoSEQ multiplex PCR, yet TCRdb's version contains in-frame clones alone and is incomplete. The V and J calls and the clone size are those of that table, but D and trimming were determined from the DNA. The sample records around 34,000 clones, 70% to 90% being singletons. Controls came from buffy coats of healthy blood donors. Study-wide results and limits: Compared with healthy controls (2/35), patient top clones favored TRBV06 (8/27). Without putative leukemic clones, patient CD4-sorted repertoires remained more clonal than healthy CD4+ repertoires.

This TCR was sampled from a human donor in good health. The sample comprised CD4+ T cells from blood buffy coats. This chain links TRBV6-5 with TRBJ1-1; the D is unclear. The CDR3, as DNA: TGTGCCAGCAGTTACCCGGCCGGCGAGAAAGCTTTCTTT. Encoded protein: CASSYPAGEKAFF.